This note documents a single T cell receptor beta chain sequence. Its antigen is not identified. Each donor contributed about 100,000 T cells on average, unsorted. Libraries were prepared by immunoSEQ multiplex PCR; TCRdb keeps only in-frame clonotypes and omits some of them. The top ten clones hold over 4.5% of a sample with roughly 29,000 clones, approximately 95% of them seen once. This entry comes from a study of T cells in tuberculosis. Study overall: A South African cohort included IGRA-negative adolescents, latently infected IGRA-positive adolescents and adults with active tuberculosis.

The CDR3 contains 16 residues. V shed 3 bases, J shed 5 bases, and the junction held 4 bases outside the gene matches. Germline V gene data show CDR1 as SGHNT and CDR2 as YYREEE (reference sequence). Whole-study results and caveats: Active tuberculosis patients had shorter CDR3-alpha; the beta difference was nonsignificant.

This chain connects TRBV5-4 to TRBJ2-3; 15 positions agree with TRBD2. The specimen was PBMCs. The clonotype comes from a donor aged 10-29 years with latent tuberculosis or without tuberculosis infection. The CDR3 DNA sequence: TGTGCCAGCAGCTCGGGACTAGCGGGGGGAGGAGATACGCAGTATTTT. Translation gives CASSSGLAGGGDTQYF.